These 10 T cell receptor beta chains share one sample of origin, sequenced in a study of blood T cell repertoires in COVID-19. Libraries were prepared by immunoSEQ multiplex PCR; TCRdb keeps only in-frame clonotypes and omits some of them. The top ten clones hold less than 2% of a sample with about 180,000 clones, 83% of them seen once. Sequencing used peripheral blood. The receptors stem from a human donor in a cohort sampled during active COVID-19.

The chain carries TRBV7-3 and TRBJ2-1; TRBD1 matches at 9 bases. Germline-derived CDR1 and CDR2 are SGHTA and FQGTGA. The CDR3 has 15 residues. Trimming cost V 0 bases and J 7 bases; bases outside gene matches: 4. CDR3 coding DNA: TGTGCCAGCAGCTTAACGGGGACAGGGCGGAATGAGCAGTTCTTC. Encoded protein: CASSLTGTGRNEQFF.

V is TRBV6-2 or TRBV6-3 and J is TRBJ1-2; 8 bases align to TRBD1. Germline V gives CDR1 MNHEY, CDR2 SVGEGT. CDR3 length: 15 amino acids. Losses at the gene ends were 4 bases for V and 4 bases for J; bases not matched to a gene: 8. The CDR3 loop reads CASSLGQGRGYGYTF. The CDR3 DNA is TGTGCCAGCAGTTTAGGACAGGGACGCGGCTATGGCTACACCTTC.

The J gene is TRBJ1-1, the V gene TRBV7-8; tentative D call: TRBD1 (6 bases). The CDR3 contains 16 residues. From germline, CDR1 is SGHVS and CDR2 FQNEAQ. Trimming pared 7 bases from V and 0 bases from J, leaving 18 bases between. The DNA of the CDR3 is TGTGCCAGCACCCCTTCTACAGGACAGATGAACACTGAAGCTTTCTTT. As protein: CASTPSTGQMNTEAFF.

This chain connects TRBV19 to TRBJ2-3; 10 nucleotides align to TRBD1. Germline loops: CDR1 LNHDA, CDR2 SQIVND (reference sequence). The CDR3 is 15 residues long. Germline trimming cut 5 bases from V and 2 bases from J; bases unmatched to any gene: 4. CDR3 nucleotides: TGTGCCAGTAGTCGGGGGACAGGGGCCACAGATACGCAGTATTTT. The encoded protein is CASSRGTGATDTQYF.

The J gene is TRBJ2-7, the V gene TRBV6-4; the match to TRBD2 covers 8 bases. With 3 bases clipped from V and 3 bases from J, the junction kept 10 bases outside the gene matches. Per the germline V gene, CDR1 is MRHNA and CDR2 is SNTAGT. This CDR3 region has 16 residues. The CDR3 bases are TGTGCCAGCAGTGATCAAAGCGGGGGTATTCGCTACGAGCAGTACTTC. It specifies CASSDQSGGIRYEQYF.

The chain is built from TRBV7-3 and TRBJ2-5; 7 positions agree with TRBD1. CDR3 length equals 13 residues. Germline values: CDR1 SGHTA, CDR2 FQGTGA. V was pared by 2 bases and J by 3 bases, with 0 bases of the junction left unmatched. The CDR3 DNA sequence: TGTGCCAGCAGCTTAGGGACAGAAGAGACCCAGTACTTC. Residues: CASSLGTEETQYF.

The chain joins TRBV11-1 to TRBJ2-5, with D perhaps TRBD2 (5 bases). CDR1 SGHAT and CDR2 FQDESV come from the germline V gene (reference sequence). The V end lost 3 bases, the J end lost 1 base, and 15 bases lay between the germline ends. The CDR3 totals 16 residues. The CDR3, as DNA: TGTGCCAGCAGCTTCCGGACTGCTTTGCTCCAAGAGACCCAGTACTTC. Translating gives CASSFRTALLQETQYF.

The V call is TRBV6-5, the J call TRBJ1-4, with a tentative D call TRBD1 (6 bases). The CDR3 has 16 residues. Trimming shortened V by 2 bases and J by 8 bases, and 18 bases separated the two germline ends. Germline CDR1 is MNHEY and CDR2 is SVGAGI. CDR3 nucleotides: TGTGCCAGCAGTTACCGGGGGGGCATAACTGGGGAAAAACTGTTTTTT. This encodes CASSYRGGITGEKLFF.

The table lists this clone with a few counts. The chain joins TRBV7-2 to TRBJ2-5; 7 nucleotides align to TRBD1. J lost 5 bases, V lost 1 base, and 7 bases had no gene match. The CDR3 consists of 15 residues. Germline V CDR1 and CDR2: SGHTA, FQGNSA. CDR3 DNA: TGTGCCAGCAGCTTAGGAGGGGACAGTCTGGAGACCCAGTACTTC. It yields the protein CASSLGGDSLETQYF.

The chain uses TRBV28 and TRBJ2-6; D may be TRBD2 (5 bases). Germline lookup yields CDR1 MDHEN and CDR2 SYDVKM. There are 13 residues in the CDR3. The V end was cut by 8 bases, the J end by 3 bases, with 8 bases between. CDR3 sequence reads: CASRTGGANVLTF. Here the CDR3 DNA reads TGTGCCAGCCGGACTGGTGGGGCCAACGTCCTGACTTTC.